This T cell receptor beta chain was retrieved from a study of CXCR3-negative and CXCR3-positive naive CD8 T cells. Study-level findings and limits: Naive cells positive for CXCR3 carried more hydrophobic TRB CDR3s than CXCR3-negative ones. Naive subsets showed comparable surface CD5, and TCR interaction strength was also inferred from TRB CDR3 physicochemistry. In both naive subsets diversity was comparably high, whereas memory CD8+ cells showed much lower diversity.

Each TRB cDNA library was prepared by 5' RACE (with UMI labels). TCRdb re-called the 5' RACE reads; one entry per CDR3 protein, DNA not given. The listing contains tens of thousands of distinct CDR3 sequences. Germline CDR1 is SEHNR and CDR2 is FQNEAQ (reference sequence). The CDR3 extends over 13 amino acids. In regard to this clonotype: No antigen is known for it.

The sequence came from a human donor in good health. Some clones in this sample may be carry-over from other donors' samples. Sequencing was carried out using naive CXCR3+ CD8+ T cells from blood. The subset was: CD45RO-CCR7+CD27+CD95- naive CD8+ T cells expressing CXCR3 (TNR3+). V is TRBV7-9 and J is TRBJ2-1; no DNA is available, so the TRBD1 call from TCRdb remains unchecked. CDR3 sequence reads: CASRSGTDNEQFF. Variable domain in full (rest from reference TRBV7-9 and TRBJ2-1): DTGVSQNPRHKITKRGQNVTFRCDPISEHNRLYWYRQTLGQGPEFLTYFQNEAQLEKSRLLSDRFSAERPKGSFSTLEIQRTEQGDSAMYLCASRSGTDNEQFFGPGTRLTVL.